These T cell receptor beta chains were read from a single sample in a study of glioma-infiltrating T cells after dendritic cell vaccination. The method was immunoSEQ multiplex PCR; TCRdb's version includes in-frame clones alone and lacks a portion of them. Counted here are around 87,000 clones, around 86% occurring once; the ten biggest clones make up around 7%. The sample here was blood, taken after dendritic cell vaccination. These receptors were taken from a human donor with glioblastoma. Both conserved end residues are part of each CDR3. A D gene is named only where the DNA matches it firmly. Clone sizes are given selectively: once, few, many, or a class where the clone is expanded.

j_call clone_size d_call v_call cdr3_aa cdr3_nt
TRBJ1-1 NA NA TRBV6-5 CASSPTFWAEAFF TGTGCCAGCAGCCCCACATTTTGGGCGGAAGCTTTCTTT
TRBJ1-5 NA NA TRBV2 CASKTDSNQPQHF TGTGCCAGCAAGACAGATAGCAATCAGCCCCAGCATTTT
TRBJ2-2 few NA TRBV30 CALLNRGYTGELFF TGTGCCCTCCTAAATAGGGGCTACACCGGGGAGCTGTTTTTT
TRBJ1-5 NA TRBD1 TRBV4-1 CASSQLTGGNQPQHF TGCGCCAGCAGCCAATTAACAGGGGGCAATCAGCCCCAGCATTTT
TRBJ2-5 NA NA TRBV5-1 CASSLGLDWTQETQYF TGCGCCAGCAGCCTTGGTTTGGACTGGACCCAAGAGACCCAGTACTTC
TRBJ1-3 few TRBD1 TRBV7-2 CASSADRGTGNTIYF TGTGCCAGCAGCGCCGACAGGGGGACAGGAAACACCATATATTTT
TRBJ2-1 few NA TRBV7-3 CASSLGVENEQFF TGTGCCAGCAGCTTAGGTGTAGAAAATGAGCAGTTCTTC
TRBJ2-3 NA NA TRBV19 CASSRAGTTSADTQYF TGTGCCAGTAGTAGGGCCGGCACCACTTCGGCAGATACGCAGTATTTT
TRBJ2-3 once TRBD2 TRBV12-5 CASGLVPGVAGRSTDTQYF TGTGCTAGTGGTTTGGTACCGGGGGTAGCGGGGCGAAGCACAGATACGCAGTATTTT
TRBJ2-1 NA TRBD2 TRBV28 CASSLSGGAYNEQFF TGTGCCAGCAGTTTAAGCGGGGGGGCCTACAATGAGCAGTTCTTC
TRBJ2-3 NA TRBD2 TRBV5-1 CASSWGLFTDTQYF TGCGCCAGCAGCTGGGGACTATTCACAGATACGCAGTATTTT
TRBJ1-1 NA NA TRBV19 CASTPGPNTEAFF TGTGCCAGTACCCCTGGGCCCAACACTGAAGCTTTCTTT
TRBJ1-1 NA NA TRBV19 CASSRAGTRNTEAFF TGTGCCAGTAGTCGAGCCGGGACAAGGAACACTGAAGCTTTCTTT
TRBJ1-1 NA NA TRBV29-1 CSVGGVANTEAFF TGCAGCGTTGGCGGGGTAGCGAACACTGAAGCTTTCTTT
TRBJ2-4 NA NA TRBV6-6 CASSPSNPAKNIQYF TGTGCCAGCAGTCCCAGTAACCCAGCCAAAAACATTCAGTACTTC
TRBJ2-2 NA TRBD2 TRBV11-2 CASSPKLAGRHGELFF TGTGCCAGCAGCCCTAAGCTAGCGGGGAGGCACGGGGAGCTGTTTTTT
TRBJ2-1 NA NA TRBV11-2 CASSLEGPGRQFF TGTGCCAGCAGCTTAGAGGGCCCAGGGCGACAATTCTTC
TRBJ2-7 NA NA TRBV29-1 CSVEGLGFLEQYF TGCAGCGTTGAGGGACTGGGATTCTTGGAGCAGTACTTC
TRBJ2-3 few NA TRBV5-6 CASSSGADTQYF TGTGCCAGCAGCTCGGGTGCAGATACGCAGTATTTT
TRBJ2-6 once NA TRBV7-8 CASSLLGSGANVLTF TGTGCCAGCAGCTTACTCGGGTCTGGGGCCAACGTCCTGACTTTC
TRBJ1-1 few NA TRBV2 CASSADRNTEAFF TGTGCCAGCAGTGCGGACAGAAACACTGAAGCTTTCTTT
TRBJ2-2 NA NA TRBV19 CASSSQGNGELFF TGTGCCAGTAGCTCTCAGGGGAACGGGGAGCTGTTTTTT
TRBJ1-3 NA NA TRBV4-3 CASSQDLTVSGNTIYF TGCGCCAGCAGCCAAGATCTCACTGTCTCTGGAAACACCATATATTTT
TRBJ2-1 once TRBD1 TRBV11-2 CASGGTGAYNEQFF TGTGCCAGCGGAGGGACAGGTGCGTACAATGAGCAGTTCTTC
TRBJ2-3 NA TRBD1 TRBV18 CASSPQGTGTSTDTQYF TGTGCCAGCTCACCTCAAGGGACAGGGACTTCCACAGATACGCAGTATTTT
TRBJ1-3 few NA TRBV19 CASTDRGNTIYF TGTGCCAGTACCGACAGAGGAAACACCATATATTTT
TRBJ1-2 once NA TRBV10-3 CAISGGGSNYGYTF TGTGCCATCAGCGGAGGCGGATCTAACTATGGCTACACCTTC